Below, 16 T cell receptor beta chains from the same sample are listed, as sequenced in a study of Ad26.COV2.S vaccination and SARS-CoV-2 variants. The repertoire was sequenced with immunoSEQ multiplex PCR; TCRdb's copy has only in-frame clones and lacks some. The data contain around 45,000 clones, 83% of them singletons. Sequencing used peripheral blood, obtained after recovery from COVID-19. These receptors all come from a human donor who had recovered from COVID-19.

CDR3 DNA sequence: TGTGCCAGCAGTGGGGGGACTAGCGGGACAAGGGGTGAGCAGTTCTTC. As protein: CASSGGTSGTRGEQFF. This chain links TRBV2 with TRBJ2-1; 13 positions agree with TRBD2. J was trimmed by 9 bases and V by 4 bases; bases with no gene match: 9. The CDR3 loop spans 16 amino acids. The germline V gene encodes CDR1 SNHLY and CDR2 FYNNEI.

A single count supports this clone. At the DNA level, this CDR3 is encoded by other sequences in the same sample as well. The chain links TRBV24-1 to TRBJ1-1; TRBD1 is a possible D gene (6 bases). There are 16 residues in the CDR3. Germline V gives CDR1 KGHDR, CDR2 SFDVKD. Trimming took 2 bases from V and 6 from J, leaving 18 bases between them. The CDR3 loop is CATSDSARGITSEAFF. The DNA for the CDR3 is TGTGCCACCAGTGATTCGGCCAGGGGTATAACGTCTGAAGCTTTCTTT.

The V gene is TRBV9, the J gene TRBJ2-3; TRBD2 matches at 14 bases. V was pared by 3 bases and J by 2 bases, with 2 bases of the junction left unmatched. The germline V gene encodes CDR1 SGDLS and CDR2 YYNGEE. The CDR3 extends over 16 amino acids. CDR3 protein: CASSAGLAGVTDTQYF. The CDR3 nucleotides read TGTGCCAGCAGCGCGGGACTAGCGGGGGTCACAGATACGCAGTATTTT. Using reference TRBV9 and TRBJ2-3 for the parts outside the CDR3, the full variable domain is DSGVTQTPKHLITATGQRVTLRCSPRSGDLSVYWYQQSLDQGLQFLIQYYNGEERAKGNILERFSAQQFPDLHSELNLSSLELGDSALYFCASSAGLAGVTDTQYFGPGTRLTVL.

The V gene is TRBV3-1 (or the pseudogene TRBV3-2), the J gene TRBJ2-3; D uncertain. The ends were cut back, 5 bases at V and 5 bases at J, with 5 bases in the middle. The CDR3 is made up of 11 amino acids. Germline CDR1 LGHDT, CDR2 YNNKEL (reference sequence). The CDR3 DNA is TGTGCCAGCAGCGTTAGAGATACGCAGTATTTT. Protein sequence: CASSVRDTQYF.

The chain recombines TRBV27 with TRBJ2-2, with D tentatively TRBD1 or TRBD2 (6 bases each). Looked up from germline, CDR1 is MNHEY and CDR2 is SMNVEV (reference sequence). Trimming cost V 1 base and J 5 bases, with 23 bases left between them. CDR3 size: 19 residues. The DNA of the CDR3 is TGTGCCAGCAGTTTATACCGAGGACAGCTGACGGCGGGGACCGGGGAGCTGTTTTTT. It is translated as CASSLYRGQLTAGTGELFF.

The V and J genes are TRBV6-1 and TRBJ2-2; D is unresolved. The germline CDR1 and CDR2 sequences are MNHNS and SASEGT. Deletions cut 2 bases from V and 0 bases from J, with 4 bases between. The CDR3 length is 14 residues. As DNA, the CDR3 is TGTGCCAGCAGTGAAAACACGAACACCGGGGAGCTGTTTTTT. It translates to CASSENTNTGELFF.

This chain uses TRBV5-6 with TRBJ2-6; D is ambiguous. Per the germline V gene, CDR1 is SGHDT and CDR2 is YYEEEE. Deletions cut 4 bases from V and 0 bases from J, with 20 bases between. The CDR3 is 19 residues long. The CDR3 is CASSPPWVLQISGANVLTF. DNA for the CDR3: TGTGCCAGCAGCCCGCCGTGGGTACTACAAATCTCTGGGGCCAACGTCCTGACTTTC.

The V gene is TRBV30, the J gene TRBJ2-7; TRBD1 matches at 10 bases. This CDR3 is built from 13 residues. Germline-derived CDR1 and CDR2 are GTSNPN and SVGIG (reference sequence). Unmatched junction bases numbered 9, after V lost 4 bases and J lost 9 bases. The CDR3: CAWMGTGVDGQYF. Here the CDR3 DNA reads TGTGCCTGGATGGGGACAGGGGTAGATGGGCAGTACTTC. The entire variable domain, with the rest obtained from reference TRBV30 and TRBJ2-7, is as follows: SQTIHQWPATLVQPVGSPLSLECTVEGTSNPNLYWYRQAAGRGLQLLFYSVGIGQISSEVPQNLSASRPQDRQFILSSKKLLLSDSGFYLCAWMGTGVDGQYFGPGTRLTVT.

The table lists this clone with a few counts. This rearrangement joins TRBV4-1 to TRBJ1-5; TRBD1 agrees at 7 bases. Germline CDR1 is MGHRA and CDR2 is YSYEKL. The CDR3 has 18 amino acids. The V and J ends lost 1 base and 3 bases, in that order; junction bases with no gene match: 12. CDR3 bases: TGCGCCAGCAGCCAAGGGAAGGAACAGGGGTTCCTCAATCAGCCCCAGCATTTT. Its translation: CASSQGKEQGFLNQPQHF.

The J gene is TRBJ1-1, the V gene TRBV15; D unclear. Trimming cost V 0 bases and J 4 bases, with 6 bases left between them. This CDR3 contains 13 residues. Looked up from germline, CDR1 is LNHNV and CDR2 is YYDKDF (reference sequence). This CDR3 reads CATSRDPGTEAFF. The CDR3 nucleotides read TGTGCCACCAGCAGAGATCCGGGCACTGAAGCTTTCTTT.

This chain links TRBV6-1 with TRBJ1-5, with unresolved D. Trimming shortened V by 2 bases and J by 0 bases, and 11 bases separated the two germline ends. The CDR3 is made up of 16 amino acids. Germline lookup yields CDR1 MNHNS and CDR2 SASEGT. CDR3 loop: CASSEMDFRSNQPQHF. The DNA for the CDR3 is TGTGCCAGCAGTGAAATGGACTTCCGTAGCAATCAGCCCCAGCATTTT.

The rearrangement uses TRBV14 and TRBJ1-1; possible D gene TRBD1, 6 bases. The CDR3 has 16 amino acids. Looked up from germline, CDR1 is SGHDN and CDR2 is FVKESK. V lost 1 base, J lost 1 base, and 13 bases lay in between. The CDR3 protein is CASSQAQRGGNTEAFF. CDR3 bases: TGTGCCAGCAGCCAAGCCCAAAGAGGGGGGAACACTGAAGCTTTCTTT.

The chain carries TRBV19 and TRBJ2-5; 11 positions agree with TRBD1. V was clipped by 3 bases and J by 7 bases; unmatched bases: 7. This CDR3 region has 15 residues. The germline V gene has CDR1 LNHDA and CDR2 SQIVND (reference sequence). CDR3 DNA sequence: TGTGCCAGTAGTATTGGGACAGGGGGTGGGGGGACCCAGTACTTC. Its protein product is CASSIGTGGGGTQYF.

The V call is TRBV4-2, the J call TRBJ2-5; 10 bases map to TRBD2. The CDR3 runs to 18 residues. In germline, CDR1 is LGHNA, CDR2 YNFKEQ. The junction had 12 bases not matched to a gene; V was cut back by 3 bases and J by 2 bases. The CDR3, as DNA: TGTGCCAGCAGCCAGTCAGCAGATAGCGGGGGGTATCAAGAGACCCAGTACTTC. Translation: CASSQSADSGGYQETQYF.

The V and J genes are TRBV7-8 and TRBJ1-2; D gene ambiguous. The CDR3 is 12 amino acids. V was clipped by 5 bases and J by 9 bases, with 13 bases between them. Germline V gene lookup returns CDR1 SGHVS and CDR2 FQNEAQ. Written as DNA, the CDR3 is TGTGCCAGCAGCCCCATACAGATTAGCTACACCTTC. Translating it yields CASSPIQISYTF.

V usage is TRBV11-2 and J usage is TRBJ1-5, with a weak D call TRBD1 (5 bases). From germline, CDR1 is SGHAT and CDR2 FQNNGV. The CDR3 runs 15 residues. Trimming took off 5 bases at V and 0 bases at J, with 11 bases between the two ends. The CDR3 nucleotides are TGTGCCAGCAGCCCGGGGGGGGTTAGCAATCAGCCCCAGCATTTT. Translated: CASSPGGVSNQPQHF.